The 25 T cell receptor beta chains listed next were all sequenced from one sample in a study of blood T cell repertoires in COVID-19. TCRdb's table, derived via immunoSEQ multiplex PCR, lists solely in-frame clones and lacks some. The table has about 100,000 clones, about 77% seen once. Sequencing was performed on peripheral blood. The receptors were sampled from a man aged 65 to 85 with active or convalescent COVID-19.

This chain uses TRBV27 with TRBJ2-2; possible D gene TRBD2, 6 bases. The CDR3 extends over 16 amino acids. Germline V CDR1 and CDR2: MNHEY, SMNVEV (reference sequence). The ends were cut back, 0 bases at V and 7 bases at J, with 15 bases in the middle. This CDR3 is CASSLSGGMRNGELFF. CDR3 bases: TGTGCCAGCAGTTTATCCGGCGGGATGAGGAACGGGGAGCTGTTTTTT.

V gene TRBV7-6 combines with J gene TRBJ2-2, with 8 bases matching TRBD2. CDR1 is SGHVS and CDR2 is FNYEAQ in the germline V gene. The CDR3 has 16 amino acids. V shed 0 bases and J 6 bases; nucleotides not matched to a gene: 6. The CDR3 is CASSLAAGEGAGELFF. DNA for the CDR3: TGTGCCAGCAGCTTAGCAGCGGGAGAGGGGGCCGGGGAGCTGTTTTTT.

This chain links TRBV3-1 (or the pseudogene TRBV3-2) with TRBJ2-7, with a possible D match to TRBD1 (5 bases). CDR3 length equals 14 residues. Germline CDR1 and CDR2: LGHDT and YNNKEL (reference sequence). Trimming stripped 4 bases from V and 3 bases from J, with 13 bases between. The CDR3 is CASSRSGANYEQYF. The CDR3 nucleotides are TGTGCCAGCAGCCGAAGTGGGGCAAACTACGAGCAGTACTTC.

This chain connects TRBV5-1 to TRBJ1-2; tentatively, D is TRBD1 (6 bases). The V end was cut by 2 bases, the J end by 4 bases, with 18 bases between. CDR1 SGHRS and CDR2 YFSETQ come from the germline V gene. The CDR3 length is 16 residues. The CDR3 spells CASSFTTGGLLYGYTF. CDR3 bases: TGCGCCAGCAGCTTTACGACAGGCGGTTTACTCTATGGCTACACCTTC. Looking up the rest from reference TRBV5-1 and TRBJ1-2 gives the full variable domain: KAGVTQTPRYLIKTRGQQVTLSCSPISGHRSVSWYQQTPGQGLQFLFEYFSETQRNKGNFPGRFSGRQFSNSRSEMNVSTLELGDSALYLCASSFTTGGLLYGYTFGSGTRLTVV.

V is TRBV5-6 and J is TRBJ2-7; 12 nucleotides line up with TRBD1. Germline CDR1 and CDR2: SGHDT and YYEEEE. The V and J ends lost 3 bases and 7 bases, in that order; junction bases with no gene match: 8. The CDR3 extends over 15 amino acids. CDR3 sequence (DNA): TGTGCCAGCAGCTCGCCGGGACAGGGGGCGTGGGAGCAGTACTTC. Its translation is CASSSPGQGAWEQYF.

The chain employs TRBV19 and TRBJ2-7; 8 nucleotides match TRBD1. The CDR3 extends over 15 amino acids. Trimming at V came to 7 bases and at J to 3 bases, leaving 11 bases not matched to a gene. Germline CDR1 reads LNHDA; CDR2 reads SQIVND (reference sequence). The CDR3 sequence: CASKNRGAFNYEQYF. The CDR3 DNA sequence: TGTGCCAGTAAGAACAGGGGGGCTTTTAACTACGAGCAGTACTTC.

This chain uses TRBV6-5 with TRBJ2-3; 7 nucleotides match TRBD1. Germline CDR1 reads MNHEY; CDR2 reads SVGAGI. CDR3 length: 16 residues. The V and J ends lost 0 bases and 5 bases, in that order; junction bases with no gene match: 8. CDR3 DNA: TGTGCCAGCAGTTACTCCCGGAGACAGGGTCAAGATACGCAGTATTTT. This encodes CASSYSRRQGQDTQYF.

This chain connects TRBV7-8 to TRBJ2-3; 9 nucleotides line up with TRBD1. The trim removed 1 base at V and 4 bases at J, leaving 6 bases unmatched. Germline assignment: CDR1 SGHVS and CDR2 FQNEAQ. CDR3 size: 16 residues. The CDR3 DNA sequence: TGTGCCAGCAGCTTAGTGGGACAGGGTTTGGCAGATACGCAGTATTTT. This sequence encodes CASSLVGQGLADTQYF.

The chain joins TRBV19 to TRBJ1-5; D uncertain. The V end was cut by 6 bases, the J end by 0 bases, with 18 bases between. The CDR3 covers 17 residues. Germline V gene data show CDR1 as LNHDA and CDR2 as SQIVND (reference sequence). Here the CDR3 reads CASRHVTTRYSNQPQHF. The CDR3 DNA is TGTGCCAGTAGACATGTGACGACTAGATATAGCAATCAGCCCCAGCATTTT.

The chain couples TRBV19 to TRBJ2-7, with D tentatively TRBD1 (6 bases). CDR3 length: 13 amino acids. Trimming removed 11 bases at V and 2 bases at J, with 16 bases between. Germline assignment: CDR1 LNHDA and CDR2 SQIVND (reference sequence). CDR3 in DNA: TGTGCCTGTTCGAGGGACACCACCTACGAGCAGTACTTC. This sequence encodes CACSRDTTYEQYF. The full variable domain, completed using reference TRBV19 and TRBJ2-7, is DGGITQSPKYLFRKEGQNVTLSCEQNLNHDAMYWYRQDPGQGLRLIYYSQIVNDFQKGDIAEGYSVSREKKESFPLTVTSAQKNPTAFYLCACSRDTTYEQYFGPGTRLTVT.

The chain uses TRBV5-1 and TRBJ2-1, with TRBD1 identical over 8 bases. V was clipped by 4 bases and J by 5 bases; unmatched bases: 5. This CDR3 has 14 amino acids. Germline CDR1 is SGHRS and CDR2 is YFSETQ. The CDR3 DNA is TGCGCCAGCAGCATTGGGACAGGAGACAATGAGCAGTTCTTC. Translation: CASSIGTGDNEQFF.

The chain links TRBV28 to TRBJ2-7, with a possible D match to TRBD1 (6 bases). The germline V and J ends were trimmed by 5 bases and 3 bases, with 17 bases remaining between them. Germline-derived CDR1 and CDR2 are MDHEN and SYDVKM. There are 15 residues in the CDR3. The CDR3 nucleotides read TGTGCCAGCAGTCTCACAGGGTTTTGGGGCTACGAGCAGTACTTC. Translated, it gives CASSLTGFWGYEQYF. The entire variable domain, with the rest obtained from reference TRBV28 and TRBJ2-7, is as follows: DVKVTQSSRYLVKRTGEKVFLECVQDMDHENMFWYRQDPGLGLRLIYFSYDVKMKEKGDIPEGYSVSREKKERFSLILESASTNQTSMYLCASSLTGFWGYEQYFGPGTRLTVT.

V and J are TRBV9 and TRBJ1-1; the D gene is possibly TRBD1 (6 bases). This CDR3 spans 16 amino acids. The V end was cut by 3 bases, the J end by 0 bases, with 15 bases between. CDR1 and CDR2 (germline): SGDLS, YYNGEE. The CDR3 DNA sequence: TGTGCCAGCAGCGAGGAGATCGGACAGTTGAACACTGAAGCTTTCTTT. The encoded protein is CASSEEIGQLNTEAFF.

In the case of this clone: One junction end does not reproduce the germline sequence, and a read error may be involved. This chain's CDR3 is CATSDHTAGTVNF. CDR3 coding DNA: TGTGCCACCAGTGATCATACTGCCGGGACAGTTAACTTC. V is TRBV24-1 and J is TRBJ2-7; 7 bases are a match to TRBD1. CDR1 and CDR2 (germline): KGHDR, SFDVKD. The CDR3 extends over 13 amino acids.

V usage is TRBV6-6 and J usage is TRBJ2-1, with D perhaps TRBD2 (5 bases). Trimming stripped 6 bases from V and 8 bases from J, with 14 bases between. Germline assignment: CDR1 MNHNY and CDR2 SVGAGI (reference sequence). The length of the CDR3 is 13 residues. CDR3 sequence: CASRTPGGDEQFF. Here the CDR3 DNA reads TGTGCCAGCAGGACCCCAGGAGGCGATGAGCAGTTCTTC.

CDR3 DNA sequence: TGTGCCACCAGCGTAGGACTAGCGGGTGCCTACAATGAGCAGTTCTTC. Translating it yields CATSVGLAGAYNEQFF. The J gene is TRBJ2-1, the V gene TRBV15, with 11 bases fitting TRBD2. The CDR3 has 16 residues. Germline CDR1 reads LNHNV; CDR2 reads YYDKDF (reference sequence). V dropped 5 bases and J dropped 2; count of bases not matched to a gene: 5. Together with reference TRBV15 and TRBJ2-1, the CDR3 gives the full variable domain: DAMVIQNPRYQVTQFGKPVTLSCSQTLNHNVMYWYQQKSSQAPKLLFHYYDKDFNNEADTPDNFQSRRPNTSFCFLDIRSPGLGDTAMYLCATSVGLAGAYNEQFFGPGTRLTVL.

The genes are TRBV18 and TRBJ1-5, with 8 bases identical to TRBD1. V trimming: 3 bases; J trimming: 7 bases; junction bases outside the gene matches: 11. The CDR3 has 16 residues. Germline-derived CDR1 and CDR2 are KGHSH and LQKENI. The CDR3 nucleotides are TGTGCCAGCTCACCGGAGCAGGGGGCTTCCTTGCAGCCCCAGCATTTT. As protein: CASSPEQGASLQPQHF.

The chain couples TRBV9 to TRBJ1-6; D gene unclear. The germline V gene has CDR1 SGDLS and CDR2 YYNGEE. CDR3 length equals 15 residues. Trimming removed 4 bases at V and 6 bases at J, with 14 bases between. CDR3 DNA sequence: TGTGCCAGCAGCAAACACCAAGAGGCTAATTCACCCCTCCACTTT. Translated: CASSKHQEANSPLHF.

In this sample, this clone turned up many times. The chain recombines TRBV11-2 with TRBJ1-2; TRBD1 might be the D (5 bases). The CDR3 consists of 14 residues. Per the germline V gene, CDR1 is SGHAT and CDR2 is FQNNGV. V was shortened by 5 bases and J by 1 base, with 11 bases between the two germline ends. The CDR3 spells CASSPGTYNYGYTF. Written as DNA, the CDR3 is TGTGCCAGCAGCCCCGGGACTTATAACTATGGCTACACCTTC.

The gene calls are TRBV29-1 and TRBJ1-2, with 7 positions matching TRBD1. The CDR3 is 18 residues long. V was pared by 0 bases and J by 4 bases, with 17 bases of the junction left unmatched. From germline, CDR1 is SQVTM and CDR2 ANQGSEA. The CDR3 DNA reads TGCAGCGTTGAAGATTACGAGAGTGACAGGGAGTTGGGCTATGGCTACACCTTC. Protein sequence: CSVEDYESDRELGYGYTF.

This chain joins TRBV2 and TRBJ1-1, with no clear D. CDR3 length equals 11 residues. Germline lookup yields CDR1 SNHLY and CDR2 FYNNEI. V gave up 2 bases and J gave up 9 bases, with 7 bases separating them. The CDR3 protein is CASSEWRQAFF. CDR3 coding DNA: TGTGCCAGCAGTGAATGGCGGCAAGCTTTCTTT. The whole variable domain, filled in from reference TRBV2 and TRBJ1-1, reads EPEVTQTPSHQVTQMGQEVILRCVPISNHLYFYWYRQILGQKVEFLVSFYNNEISEKSEIFDDQFSVERPDGSNFTLKIRSTKLEDSAMYFCASSEWRQAFFGQGTRLTVV.

The V call is TRBV4-3, the J call TRBJ2-3; 9 nucleotides align to TRBD1. The CDR3 has 16 amino acids. The germline V gene encodes CDR1 LGHNA and CDR2 YSLEER. Trimming removed 1 base from V and 6 bases from J; junction bases left unmatched: 8. CDR3 region: CASSQAGTGRSDTQYF. CDR3 nucleotide sequence: TGCGCCAGCAGCCAAGCCGGGACAGGGAGGTCGGATACGCAGTATTTT.

The chain has TRBV5-4 and TRBJ2-5; maybe TRBD2 (5 bases). Germline V CDR1 and CDR2: SGHNT, YYREEE (reference sequence). CDR3 length: 14 residues. V shed 0 bases and J shed 1 base, with 7 bases lying between them. The CDR3 spells CASSLDGIQETQYF. The CDR3 DNA follows: TGTGCCAGCAGCTTGGACGGGATCCAAGAGACCCAGTACTTC.

The CDR3 sequence is CASSAPSGEEQFF. Written as DNA, the CDR3 is TGTGCCAGCAGCGCACCATCGGGGGAGGAGCAGTTCTTC. This rearrangement joins TRBV9 to TRBJ2-1, with D possibly TRBD2 on 6 matching bases. The CDR3 is made up of 13 amino acids. Deletions cut 3 bases from V and 10 bases from J, with 14 bases between. CDR1 is SGDLS, CDR2 YYNGEE, per germline.

The CDR3 reads CASSWTGLGETQYF. CDR3 in DNA: TGCGCCAGCAGCTGGACAGGGTTGGGGGAGACCCAGTACTTC. The rearrangement uses TRBV5-1 and TRBJ2-5; TRBD1 aligns across 8 bases. The CDR3 loop spans 14 amino acids. Losses at the gene ends were 3 bases for V and 5 bases for J; bases not matched to a gene: 6. The V gene's germline CDR1 is SGHRS and CDR2 YFSETQ.